The T cell receptor beta chain described here comes from a study of shared clonotypes between healthy human individuals. Original analysis: Filtering differed for immunoSEQ, which gave only junction sequences without quality scores. The repertoire was sequenced with immunoSEQ multiplex PCR; TCRdb's copy has only in-frame clones and lacks some. That table is the source of V, J and clone size, and D and trimming were worked out from the DNA. The top ten hold around 14% of the sample, which has about 470,000 clones, roughly 83% seen once. The sequence derives from a woman in her 40s in good health. Some clones in this sample may be carry-over from other donors' samples. Material for sequencing was PBMCs.

This CDR3 is CASSLVNEGALDGYTF. In nucleotides, the CDR3 is TGTGCCAGCAGTTTGGTTAACGAGGGGGCTTTGGATGGCTACACCTTC. The chain is built from TRBV28 and TRBJ1-2; TRBD1 matches at 7 bases. The J segment lost 6 bases and the V segment lost 3 bases, leaving 13 bases of the junction unmatched. CDR3 size: 16 residues. Germline-derived CDR1 and CDR2 are MDHEN and SYDVKM.